This T cell receptor beta chain was identified during a study of CD8+ T cells in alopecia areata. About the research overall: At a dose of 5 to 10 mg twice daily, oral tofacitinib was given to treated patients.

Germline V gene sequence: CDR1 LGHNA, CDR2 YSLEER. CDR3 length: 14 residues. Trimming removed 0 bases at V and 6 bases at J, with 8 bases between. cDNA prepared by RNA extraction and subsequent reverse transcription served as the template for sequencing. The method was immunoSEQ multiplex PCR; TCRdb's version includes in-frame clones alone and lacks a portion of them. The sample comprises some 170,000 clones, about 48% of which are singletons, and less than 14% rests with the top ten. Indicated treatment: oral pan-JAK inhibitor, 5-10 mg twice daily. Details on this clone: Its antigen is as yet unknown.

Findings and caveats of the study: Possibly because of HLA-related factors, TCR sharing was less clear across patients than in mice.

The clonotype was recovered from a human donor with alopecia areata. The source material was CD8+ T cells sorted from blood, sampled at week 24, from a patient treated with tofacitinib. The chain employs TRBV4-3 and TRBJ2-2; D not resolved. The CDR3 bases are TGCGCCAGCAGCCAAGATTATGGGGCCGGGGAGCTGTTTTTT. Translating gives CASSQDYGAGELFF.